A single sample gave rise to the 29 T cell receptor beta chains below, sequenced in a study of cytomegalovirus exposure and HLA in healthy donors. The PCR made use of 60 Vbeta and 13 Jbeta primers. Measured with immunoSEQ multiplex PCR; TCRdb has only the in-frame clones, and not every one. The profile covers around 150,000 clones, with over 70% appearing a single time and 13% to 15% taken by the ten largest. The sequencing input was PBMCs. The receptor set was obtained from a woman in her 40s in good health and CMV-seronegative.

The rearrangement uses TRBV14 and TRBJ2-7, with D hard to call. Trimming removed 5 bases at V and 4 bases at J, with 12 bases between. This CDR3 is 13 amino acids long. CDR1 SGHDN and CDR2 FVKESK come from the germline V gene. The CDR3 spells CASSDVGLYEQYF. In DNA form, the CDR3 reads TGTGCCAGCAGCGACGTGGGCCTTTACGAGCAGTACTTC.

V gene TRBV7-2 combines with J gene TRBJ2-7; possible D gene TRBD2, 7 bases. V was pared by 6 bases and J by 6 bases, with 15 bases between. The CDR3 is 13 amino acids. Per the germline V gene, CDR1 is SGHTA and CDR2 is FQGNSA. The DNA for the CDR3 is TGTGCCAGCAGGGGGGGGGCTAGGCGCGAGCAGTACTTC. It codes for CASRGGARREQYF.

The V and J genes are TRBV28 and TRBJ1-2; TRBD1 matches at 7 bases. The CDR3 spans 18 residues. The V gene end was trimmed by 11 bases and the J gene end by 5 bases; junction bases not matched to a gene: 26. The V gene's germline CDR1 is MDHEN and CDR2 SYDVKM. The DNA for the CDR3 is TGTGCCGCTTGTACCCCACAGGGGACACTAATCCTTGGGTATGGCTACACCTTC. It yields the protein CAACTPQGTLILGYGYTF.

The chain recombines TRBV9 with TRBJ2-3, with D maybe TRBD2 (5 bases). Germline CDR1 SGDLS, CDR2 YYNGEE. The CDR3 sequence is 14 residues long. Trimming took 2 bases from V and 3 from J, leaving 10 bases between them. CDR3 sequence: CASSVSVGTDTQYF. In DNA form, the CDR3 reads TGTGCCAGCAGCGTTAGCGTCGGAACAGATACGCAGTATTTT.

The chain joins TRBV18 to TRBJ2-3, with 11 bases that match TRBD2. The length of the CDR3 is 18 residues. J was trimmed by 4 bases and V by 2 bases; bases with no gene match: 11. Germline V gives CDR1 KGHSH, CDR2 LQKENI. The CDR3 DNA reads TGTGCCAGCTCACCAAAAGACTATAGCGGGGGGGATGCAGATACGCAGTATTTT. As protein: CASSPKDYSGGDADTQYF. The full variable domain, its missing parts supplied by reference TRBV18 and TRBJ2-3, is NAGVMQNPRHLVRRRGQEARLRCSPMKGHSHVYWYRQLPEEGLKFMVYLQKENIIDESGMPKERFSAEFPKEGPSILRIQQVVRGDSAAYFCASSPKDYSGGDADTQYFGPGTRLTVL.

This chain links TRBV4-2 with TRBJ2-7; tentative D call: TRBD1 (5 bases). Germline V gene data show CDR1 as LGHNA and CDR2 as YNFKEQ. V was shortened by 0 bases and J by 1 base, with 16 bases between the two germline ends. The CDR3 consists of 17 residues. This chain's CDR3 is CASSQDHGAGLSYEQYF. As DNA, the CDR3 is TGTGCCAGCAGCCAAGATCACGGCGCAGGGTTGTCCTACGAGCAGTACTTC.

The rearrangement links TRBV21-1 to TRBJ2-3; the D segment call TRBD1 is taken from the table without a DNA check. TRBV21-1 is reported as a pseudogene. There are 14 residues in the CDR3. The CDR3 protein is CASSKDRGADTQYF. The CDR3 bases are TGTGCCAGCAGCAAAGACAGGGGGGCGGATACGCAGTATTTT.

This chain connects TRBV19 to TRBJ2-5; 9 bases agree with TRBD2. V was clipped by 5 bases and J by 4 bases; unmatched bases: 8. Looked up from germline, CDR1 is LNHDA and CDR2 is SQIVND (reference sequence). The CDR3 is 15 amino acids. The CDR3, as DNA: TGTGCCAGTAGTGCTAGCGGGGTAAGGGGAGAGACCCAGTACTTC. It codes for CASSASGVRGETQYF.

CDR3 in DNA: TGTGCCAGCAGCGGGACTAGCGGGGGGGGCCCAGATACGCAGTATTTT. Translated, it gives CASSGTSGGGPDTQYF. This rearrangement joins TRBV7-3 to TRBJ2-3; 16 nucleotides agree with TRBD2. V lost 5 bases, J lost 4 bases, and 3 bases stayed unmatched. CDR3 size: 16 residues. Germline V CDR1 and CDR2: SGHTA, FQGTGA.

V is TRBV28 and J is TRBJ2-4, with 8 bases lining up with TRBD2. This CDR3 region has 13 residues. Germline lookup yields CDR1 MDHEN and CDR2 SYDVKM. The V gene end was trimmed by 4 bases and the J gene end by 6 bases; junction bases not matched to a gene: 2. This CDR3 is CASSSAGGNIQYF. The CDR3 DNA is TGTGCCAGCAGTTCCGCGGGGGGAAACATTCAGTACTTC.

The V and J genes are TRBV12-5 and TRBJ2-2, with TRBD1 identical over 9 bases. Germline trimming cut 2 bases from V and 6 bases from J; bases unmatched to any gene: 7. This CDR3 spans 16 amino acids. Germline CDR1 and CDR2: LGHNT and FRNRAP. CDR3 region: CASGLSWTGVAGELFF. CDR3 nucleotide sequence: TGTGCTAGTGGTTTGTCGTGGACAGGGGTGGCCGGGGAGCTGTTTTTT.

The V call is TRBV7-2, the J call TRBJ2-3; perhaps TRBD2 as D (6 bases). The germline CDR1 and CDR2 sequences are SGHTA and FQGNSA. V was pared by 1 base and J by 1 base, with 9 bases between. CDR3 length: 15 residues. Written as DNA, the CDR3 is TGTGCCAGCAGCTTAGTCGGGAGCGGCACAGATACGCAGTATTTT. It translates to CASSLVGSGTDTQYF.

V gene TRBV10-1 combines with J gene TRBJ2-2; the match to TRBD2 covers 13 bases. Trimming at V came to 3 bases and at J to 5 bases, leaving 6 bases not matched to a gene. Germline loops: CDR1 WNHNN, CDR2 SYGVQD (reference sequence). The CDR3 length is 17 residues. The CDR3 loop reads CASSDQEGLAGTGELFF. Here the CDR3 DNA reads TGCGCCAGCAGTGACCAAGAGGGACTAGCGGGGACCGGGGAGCTGTTTTTT.

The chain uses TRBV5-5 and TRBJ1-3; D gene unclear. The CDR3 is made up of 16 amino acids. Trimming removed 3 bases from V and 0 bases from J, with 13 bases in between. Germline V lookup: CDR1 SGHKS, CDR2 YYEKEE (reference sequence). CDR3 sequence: CASSYGRPYSGNTIYF. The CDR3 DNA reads TGTGCCAGCAGCTACGGGAGACCTTACTCTGGAAACACCATATATTTT.

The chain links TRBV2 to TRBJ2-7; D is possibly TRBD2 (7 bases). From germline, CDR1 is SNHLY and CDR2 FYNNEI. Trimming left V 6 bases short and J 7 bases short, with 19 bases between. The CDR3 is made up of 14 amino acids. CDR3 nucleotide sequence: TGTGCCAGCAGGGCACGCGGGGGCGGGTCTGAGCAGTACTTC. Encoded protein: CASRARGGGSEQYF. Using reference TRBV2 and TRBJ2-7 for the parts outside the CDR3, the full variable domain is EPEVTQTPSHQVTQMGQEVILRCVPISNHLYFYWYRQILGQKVEFLVSFYNNEISEKSEIFDDQFSVERPDGSNFTLKIRSTKLEDSAMYFCASRARGGGSEQYFGPGTRLTVT.

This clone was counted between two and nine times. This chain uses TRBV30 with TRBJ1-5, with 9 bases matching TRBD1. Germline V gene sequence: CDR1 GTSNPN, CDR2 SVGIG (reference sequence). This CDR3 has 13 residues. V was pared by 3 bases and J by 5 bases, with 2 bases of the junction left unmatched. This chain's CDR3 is CAWRTGGDQPQHF. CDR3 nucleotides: TGTGCCTGGAGGACAGGGGGGGATCAGCCCCAGCATTTT.

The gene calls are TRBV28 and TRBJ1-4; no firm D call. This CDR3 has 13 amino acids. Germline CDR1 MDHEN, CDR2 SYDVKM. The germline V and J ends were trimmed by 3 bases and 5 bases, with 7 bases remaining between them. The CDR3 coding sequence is TGTGCCAGCAGTTTTTGGAGAAATGAAAAACTGTTTTTT. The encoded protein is CASSFWRNEKLFF.

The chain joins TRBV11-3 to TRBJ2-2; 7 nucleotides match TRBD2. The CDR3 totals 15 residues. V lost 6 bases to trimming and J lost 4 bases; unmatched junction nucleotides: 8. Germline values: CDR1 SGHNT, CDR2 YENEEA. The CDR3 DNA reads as TGTGCCAGCAGTTTTTTTAGCGGGTCCACCGGGGAGCTGTTTTTT. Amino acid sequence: CASSFFSGSTGELFF.

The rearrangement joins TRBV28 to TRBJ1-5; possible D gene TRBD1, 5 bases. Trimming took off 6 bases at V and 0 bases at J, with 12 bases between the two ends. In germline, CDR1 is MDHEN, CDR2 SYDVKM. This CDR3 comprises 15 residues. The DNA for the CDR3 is TGTGCCAGCAGCTTAGGACAATATAGCAATCAGCCCCAGCATTTT. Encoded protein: CASSLGQYSNQPQHF.

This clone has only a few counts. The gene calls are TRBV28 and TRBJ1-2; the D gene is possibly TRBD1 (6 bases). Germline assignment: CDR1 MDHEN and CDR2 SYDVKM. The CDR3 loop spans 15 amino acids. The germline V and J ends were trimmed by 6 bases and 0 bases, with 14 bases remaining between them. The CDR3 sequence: CASSPGGPANYGYTF. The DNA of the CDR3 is TGTGCCAGCAGCCCGGGGGGCCCGGCTAACTATGGCTACACCTTC.

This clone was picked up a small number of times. Written as DNA, the CDR3 is TGTGCCAGCAGAACGGCGGGGGCAGATACGCAGTATTTT. Amino acid sequence: CASRTAGADTQYF. This chain uses TRBV7-9 with TRBJ2-3; 7 positions match TRBD2. Germline trimming cut 6 bases from V and 4 bases from J; bases unmatched to any gene: 4. The CDR3 consists of 13 residues. Germline CDR1 reads SEHNR; CDR2 reads FQNEAQ (reference sequence).

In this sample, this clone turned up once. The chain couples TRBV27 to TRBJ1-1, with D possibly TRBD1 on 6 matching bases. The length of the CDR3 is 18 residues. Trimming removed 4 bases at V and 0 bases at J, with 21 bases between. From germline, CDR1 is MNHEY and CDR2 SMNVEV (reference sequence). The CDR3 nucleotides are TGTGCCAGCAGTTCCCCACGGGTAGTCGGGACAATGAACACTGAAGCTTTCTTT. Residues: CASSSPRVVGTMNTEAFF.

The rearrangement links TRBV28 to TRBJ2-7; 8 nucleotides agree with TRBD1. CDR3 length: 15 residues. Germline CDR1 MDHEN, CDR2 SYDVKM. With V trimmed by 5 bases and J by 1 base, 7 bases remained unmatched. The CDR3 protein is CASSRGTGRSYEQYF. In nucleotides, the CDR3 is TGTGCCAGCAGTCGAGGGACAGGACGTTCCTACGAGCAGTACTTC. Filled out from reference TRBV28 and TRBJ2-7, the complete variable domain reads DVKVTQSSRYLVKRTGEKVFLECVQDMDHENMFWYRQDPGLGLRLIYFSYDVKMKEKGDIPEGYSVSREKKERFSLILESASTNQTSMYLCASSRGTGRSYEQYFGPGTRLTVT.

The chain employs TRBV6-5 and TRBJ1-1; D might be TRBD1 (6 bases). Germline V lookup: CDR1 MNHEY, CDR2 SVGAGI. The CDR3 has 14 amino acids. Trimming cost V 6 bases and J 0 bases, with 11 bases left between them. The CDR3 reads CASRFGTLNTEAFF. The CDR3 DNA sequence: TGTGCCAGCAGATTCGGGACATTGAACACTGAAGCTTTCTTT.

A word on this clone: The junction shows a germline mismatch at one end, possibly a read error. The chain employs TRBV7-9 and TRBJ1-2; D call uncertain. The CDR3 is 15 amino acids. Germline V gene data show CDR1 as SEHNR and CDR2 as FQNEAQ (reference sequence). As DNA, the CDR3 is TGTTCCAGCAGCACAGAGGGAGGGTTAAACTATGGCTACACCTTC. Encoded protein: CSSSTEGGLNYGYTF.

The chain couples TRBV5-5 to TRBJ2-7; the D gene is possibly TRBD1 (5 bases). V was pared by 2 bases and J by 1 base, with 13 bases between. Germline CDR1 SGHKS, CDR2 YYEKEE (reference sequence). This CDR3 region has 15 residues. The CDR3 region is CASSFLQGWSYEQYF. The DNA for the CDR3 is TGTGCCAGCAGCTTTCTCCAGGGCTGGTCCTACGAGCAGTACTTC. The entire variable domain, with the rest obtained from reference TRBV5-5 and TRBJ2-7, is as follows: DAGVTQSPTHLIKTRGQQVTLRCSPISGHKSVSWYQQVLGQGPQFIFQYYEKEERGRGNFPDRFSARQFPNYSSELNVNALLLGDSALYLCASSFLQGWSYEQYFGPGTRLTVT.

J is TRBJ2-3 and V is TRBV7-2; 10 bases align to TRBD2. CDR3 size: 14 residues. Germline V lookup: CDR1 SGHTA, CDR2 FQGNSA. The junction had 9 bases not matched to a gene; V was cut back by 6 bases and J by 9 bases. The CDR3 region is CASRTAGGPGTQYF. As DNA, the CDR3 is TGTGCCAGCAGGACAGCGGGGGGGCCGGGGACGCAGTATTTT. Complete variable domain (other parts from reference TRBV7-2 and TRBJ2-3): GAGVSQSPSNKVTEKGKDVELRCDPISGHTALYWYRQSLGQGLEFLIYFQGNSAPDKSGLPSDRFSAERTGGSVSTLTIQRTQQEDSAVYLCASRTAGGPGTQYFGPGTRLTVL.

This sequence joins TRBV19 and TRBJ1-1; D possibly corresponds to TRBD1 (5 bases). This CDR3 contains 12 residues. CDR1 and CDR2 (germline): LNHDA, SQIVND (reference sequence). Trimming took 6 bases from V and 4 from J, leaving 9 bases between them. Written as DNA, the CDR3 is TGTGCCAGTAGCTGGGGACTCACTGAAGCTTTCTTT. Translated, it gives CASSWGLTEAFF. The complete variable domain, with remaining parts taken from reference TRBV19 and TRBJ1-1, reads DGGITQSPKYLFRKEGQNVTLSCEQNLNHDAMYWYRQDPGQGLRLIYYSQIVNDFQKGDIAEGYSVSREKKESFPLTVTSAQKNPTAFYLCASSWGLTEAFFGQGTRLTVV.

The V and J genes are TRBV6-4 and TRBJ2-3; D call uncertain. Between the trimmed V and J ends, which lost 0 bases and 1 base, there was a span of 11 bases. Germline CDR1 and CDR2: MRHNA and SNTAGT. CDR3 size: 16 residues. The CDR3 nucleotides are TGTGCCAGCAGTGACTCGAGTGGCGGAGGCACAGATACGCAGTATTTT. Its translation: CASSDSSGGGTDTQYF.